This T cell receptor (beta chain) was sequenced during a study of T cell responses to AZD1222 COVID-19 vaccine. Study-level background: Both about-4-week and about-12-week second-dose recipients were combined.

The CDR3 sequence is 14 residues long. Trimming pared 6 bases from V and 0 bases from J, leaving 11 bases between. CDR1 MNHEY and CDR2 SVGAGI come from the germline V gene. The table came from immunoSEQ multiplex PCR; TCRdb's copy has only in-frame clones and leaves some out. The sample carries around 100,000 clones, around nine tenths recorded once. In regard to this clone: Its antigen is not known.

The study, taken as a whole, reports: Samples come after the peak T cell response, not at day 14. Only a handful of AZD1222 recipients tested seropositive at baseline. Spike was spanned by vaccine-associated CD4 TCRs, with dominance at 160-218 and 743-854.

The rearrangement links TRBV6-5 to TRBJ1-1; D call uncertain. The receptor was isolated from an adult in good health. The sample in question was peripheral blood, obtained on day 0 of AZD1222 vaccination. In DNA, the CDR3 is TGTGCCAGCAGCCTCTCGATGATGAACACTGAAGCTTTCTTT. Amino acids: CASSLSMMNTEAFF.